This TCR beta chain was identified in a study of Graves' ophthalmopathy and Graves' hyperthyroidism. Overall study: Peripheral blood was collected at initial diagnosis, before any treatment.

As the template, RNA transcripts were used to amplify TCR beta CDR3 regions. Investigators did first-round RT-PCR with HTBI primers, then second-round multiplex PCR. TCRdb reprocessed the multiplex PCR reads via MiXCR and lists one record per CDR3 protein. The data hold some 390,000 distinct CDR3 sequences, with 18% observed a single time. Trimming shortened V by 5 bases and J by 4 bases, and 11 bases separated the two germline ends. Germline V gene data show CDR1 as MNHNS and CDR2 as SASEGT. The CDR3 has 13 residues. Note on this clonotype: What it binds is unknown.

Study-wide results and limits: Blood repertoires reportedly contained most expanded thyroid clonotypes above 0.001 frequency.

Specimen: peripheral blood. This clonotype was obtained from a woman under 30 with Graves' ophthalmopathy. V gene TRBV6-1 combines with J gene TRBJ1-1; D ambiguous. CDR3 DNA: TGTGCCAGCAGTCTGCGGACTGCCACTGAAGCTTTCTTT. Translated, it gives CASSLRTATEAFF.